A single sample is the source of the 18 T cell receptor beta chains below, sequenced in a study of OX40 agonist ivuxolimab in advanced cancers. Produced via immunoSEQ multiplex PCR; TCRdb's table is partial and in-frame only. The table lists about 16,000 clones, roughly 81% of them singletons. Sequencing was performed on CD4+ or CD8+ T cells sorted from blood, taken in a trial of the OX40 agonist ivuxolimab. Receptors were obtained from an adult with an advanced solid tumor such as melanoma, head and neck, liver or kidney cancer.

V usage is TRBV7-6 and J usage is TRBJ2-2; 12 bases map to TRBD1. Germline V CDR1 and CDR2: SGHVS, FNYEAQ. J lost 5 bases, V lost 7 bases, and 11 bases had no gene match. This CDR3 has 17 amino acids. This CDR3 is CASTVQGQGAYTGELFF. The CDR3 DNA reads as TGTGCCAGCACCGTCCAGGGACAGGGGGCGTATACCGGGGAGCTGTTTTTT.

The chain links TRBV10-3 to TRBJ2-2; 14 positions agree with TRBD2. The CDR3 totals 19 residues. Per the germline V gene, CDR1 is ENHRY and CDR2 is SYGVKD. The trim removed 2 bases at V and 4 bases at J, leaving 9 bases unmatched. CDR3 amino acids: CAISEPGTSGSVGTGELFF. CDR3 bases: TGTGCCATCAGTGAGCCTGGGACTAGCGGGAGCGTTGGCACCGGGGAGCTGTTTTTT.

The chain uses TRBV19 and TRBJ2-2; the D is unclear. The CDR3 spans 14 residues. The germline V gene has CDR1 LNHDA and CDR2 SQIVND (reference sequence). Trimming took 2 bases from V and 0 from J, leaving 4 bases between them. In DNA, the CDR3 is TGTGCCAGTAGTATATGGTCGAACACCGGGGAGCTGTTTTTT. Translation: CASSIWSNTGELFF.

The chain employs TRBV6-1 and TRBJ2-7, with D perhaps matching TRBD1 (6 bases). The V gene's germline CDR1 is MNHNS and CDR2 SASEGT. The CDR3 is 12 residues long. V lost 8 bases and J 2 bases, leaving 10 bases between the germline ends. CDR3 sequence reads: CASDRQAYEQYF. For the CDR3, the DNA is TGTGCCAGCGACAGGCAGGCCTACGAGCAGTACTTC.

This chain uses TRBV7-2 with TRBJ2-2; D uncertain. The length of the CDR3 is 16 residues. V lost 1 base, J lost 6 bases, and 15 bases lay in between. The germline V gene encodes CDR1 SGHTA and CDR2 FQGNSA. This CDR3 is CASSLGYRAQPGELFF. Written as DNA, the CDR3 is TGTGCCAGCAGCTTAGGGTACCGGGCCCAACCCGGGGAGCTGTTTTTT.

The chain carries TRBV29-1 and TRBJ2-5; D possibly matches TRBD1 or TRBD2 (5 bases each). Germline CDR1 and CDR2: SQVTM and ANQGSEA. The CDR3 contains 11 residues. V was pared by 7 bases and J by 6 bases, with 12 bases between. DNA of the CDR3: TGCAGCGCCCCGTGGGGGAAGACCCAGTACTTC. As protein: CSAPWGKTQYF.

The chain's CDR3 is CAWSVPAGKNTEAFF. The CDR3 DNA reads as TGTGCCTGGAGTGTACCGGCAGGGAAGAACACTGAAGCTTTCTTT. The V gene is TRBV30, the J gene TRBJ1-1, with TRBD1 as a possible D gene (5 bases). The CDR3 contains 15 residues. Germline loops: CDR1 GTSNPN, CDR2 SVGIG (reference sequence). The V end lost 0 bases, the J end lost 1 base, and 12 bases lay between the germline ends.

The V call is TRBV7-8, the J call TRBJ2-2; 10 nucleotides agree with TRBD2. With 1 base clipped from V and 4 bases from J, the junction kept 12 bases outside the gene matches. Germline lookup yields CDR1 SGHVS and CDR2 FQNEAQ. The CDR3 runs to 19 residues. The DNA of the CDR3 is TGTGCCAGCAGCTTAGATGCCACAGCGGGGGGGTGGCTCACCGGGGAGCTGTTTTTT. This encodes CASSLDATAGGWLTGELFF.

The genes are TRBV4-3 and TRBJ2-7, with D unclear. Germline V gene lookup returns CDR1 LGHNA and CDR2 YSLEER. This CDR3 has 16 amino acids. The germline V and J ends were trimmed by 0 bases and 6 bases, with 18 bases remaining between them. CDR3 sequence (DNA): TGCGCCAGCAGCCAAGAATATGACTTCGGGCAGGTCGAGCAGTACTTC. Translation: CASSQEYDFGQVEQYF.

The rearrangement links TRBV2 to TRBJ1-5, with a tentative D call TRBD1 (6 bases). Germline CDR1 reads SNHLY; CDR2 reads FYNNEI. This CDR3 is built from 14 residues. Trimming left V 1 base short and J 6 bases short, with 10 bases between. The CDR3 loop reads CASSEDQGRQPQHF. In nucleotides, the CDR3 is TGTGCCAGCAGTGAAGATCAGGGGCGTCAGCCCCAGCATTTT.

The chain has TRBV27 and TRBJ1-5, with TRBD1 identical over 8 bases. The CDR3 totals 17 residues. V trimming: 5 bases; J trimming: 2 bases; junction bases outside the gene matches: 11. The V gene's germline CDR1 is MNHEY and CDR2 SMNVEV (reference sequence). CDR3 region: CASSPTSPTGGNQPQHF. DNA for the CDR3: TGTGCCAGCAGTCCCACGTCCCCGACAGGGGGCAATCAGCCCCAGCATTTT.

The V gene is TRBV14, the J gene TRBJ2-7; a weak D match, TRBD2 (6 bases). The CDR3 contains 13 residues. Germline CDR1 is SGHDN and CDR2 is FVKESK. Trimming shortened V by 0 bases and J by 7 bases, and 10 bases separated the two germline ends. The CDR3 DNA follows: TGTGCCAGCAGCCAAGAGATTGCGGGGGAGCAGTACTTC. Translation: CASSQEIAGEQYF.

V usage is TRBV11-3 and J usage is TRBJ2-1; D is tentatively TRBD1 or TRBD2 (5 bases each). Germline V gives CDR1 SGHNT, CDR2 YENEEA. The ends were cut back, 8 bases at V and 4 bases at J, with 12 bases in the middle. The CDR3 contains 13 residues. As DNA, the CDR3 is TGTGCCAGCGGGACGGGCCTTTACAATGAGCAGTTCTTC. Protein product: CASGTGLYNEQFF.

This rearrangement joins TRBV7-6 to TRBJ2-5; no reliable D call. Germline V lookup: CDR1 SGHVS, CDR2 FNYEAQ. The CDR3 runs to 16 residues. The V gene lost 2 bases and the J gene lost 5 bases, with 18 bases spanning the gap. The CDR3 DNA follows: TGTGCCAGCAGCTTATCGTGGGCAAGTGGCTTGGAGACCCAGTACTTC. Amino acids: CASSLSWASGLETQYF.

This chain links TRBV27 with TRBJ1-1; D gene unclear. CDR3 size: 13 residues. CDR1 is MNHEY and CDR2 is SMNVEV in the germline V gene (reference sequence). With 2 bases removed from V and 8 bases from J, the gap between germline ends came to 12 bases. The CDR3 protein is CASSLGLGGEAFF. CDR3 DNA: TGTGCCAGCAGTTTAGGACTGGGCGGGGAAGCTTTCTTT.

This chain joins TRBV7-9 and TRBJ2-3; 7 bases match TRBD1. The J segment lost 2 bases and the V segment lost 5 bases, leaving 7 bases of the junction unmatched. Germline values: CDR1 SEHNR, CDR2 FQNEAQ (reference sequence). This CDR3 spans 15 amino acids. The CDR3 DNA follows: TGTGCCAGCAGCGACCGGGACAGATACACAGATACGCAGTATTTT. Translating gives CASSDRDRYTDTQYF.

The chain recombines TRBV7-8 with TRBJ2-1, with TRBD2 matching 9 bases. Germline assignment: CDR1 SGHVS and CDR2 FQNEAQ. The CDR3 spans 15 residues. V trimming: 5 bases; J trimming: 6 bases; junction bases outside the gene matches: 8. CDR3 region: CASSVLAGRGNEQFF. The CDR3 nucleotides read TGTGCCAGCAGCGTGCTAGCGGGGAGAGGCAATGAGCAGTTCTTC. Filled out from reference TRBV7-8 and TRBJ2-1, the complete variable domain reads GAGVSQSPRYKVAKRGQDVALRCDPISGHVSLFWYQQALGQGPEFLTYFQNEAQLDKSGLPSDRFFAERPEGSVSTLKIQRTQQEDSAVYLCASSVLAGRGNEQFFGPGTRLTVL.

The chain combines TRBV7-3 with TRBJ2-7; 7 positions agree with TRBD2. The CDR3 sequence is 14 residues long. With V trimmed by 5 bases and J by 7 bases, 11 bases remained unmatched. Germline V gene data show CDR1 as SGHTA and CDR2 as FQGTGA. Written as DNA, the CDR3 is TGTGCCAGCAGCCCCGGGGGGTCGGGTTATGAGCAGTACTTC. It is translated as CASSPGGSGYEQYF. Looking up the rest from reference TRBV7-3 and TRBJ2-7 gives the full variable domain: GAGVSQTPSNKVTEKGKYVELRCDPISGHTALYWYRQSLGQGPEFLIYFQGTGAADDSGLPNDRFFAVRPEGSVSTLKIQRTERGDSAVYLCASSPGGSGYEQYFGPGTRLTVT.